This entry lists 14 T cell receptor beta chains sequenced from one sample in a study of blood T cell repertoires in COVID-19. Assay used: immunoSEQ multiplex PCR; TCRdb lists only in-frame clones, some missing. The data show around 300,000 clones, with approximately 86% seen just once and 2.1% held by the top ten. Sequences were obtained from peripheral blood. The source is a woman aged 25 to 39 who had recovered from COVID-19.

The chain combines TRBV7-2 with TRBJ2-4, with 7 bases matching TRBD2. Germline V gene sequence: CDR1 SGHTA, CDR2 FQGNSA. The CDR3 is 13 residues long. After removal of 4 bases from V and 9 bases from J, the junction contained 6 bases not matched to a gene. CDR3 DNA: TGTGCCAGCAGCTCCCGGTGGGGGGGCATTCAGTACTTC. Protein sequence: CASSSRWGGIQYF. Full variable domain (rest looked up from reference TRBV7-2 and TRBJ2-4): GAGVSQSPSNKVTEKGKDVELRCDPISGHTALYWYRQSLGQGLEFLIYFQGNSAPDKSGLPSDRFSAERTGGSVSTLTIQRTQQEDSAVYLCASSSRWGGIQYFGAGTRLSVL.

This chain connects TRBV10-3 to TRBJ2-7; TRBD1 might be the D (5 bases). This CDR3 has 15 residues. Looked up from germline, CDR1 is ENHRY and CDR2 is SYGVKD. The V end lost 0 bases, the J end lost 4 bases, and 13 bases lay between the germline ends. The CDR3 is CAISESRTTGYEQYF. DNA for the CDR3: TGTGCCATCAGTGAGTCAAGGACAACCGGATACGAGCAGTACTTC.

CDR3 bases: TGTGCCATCAGTCCTTCTTGGGGACAGGACTCCTACGAGCAGTACTTC. This sequence encodes CAISPSWGQDSYEQYF. The gene calls are TRBV10-3 and TRBJ2-7; 8 bases fit TRBD1. Germline-derived CDR1 and CDR2 are ENHRY and SYGVKD. CDR3 length: 16 residues. Trimming at V came to 5 bases and at J to 0 bases, leaving 9 bases not matched to a gene.

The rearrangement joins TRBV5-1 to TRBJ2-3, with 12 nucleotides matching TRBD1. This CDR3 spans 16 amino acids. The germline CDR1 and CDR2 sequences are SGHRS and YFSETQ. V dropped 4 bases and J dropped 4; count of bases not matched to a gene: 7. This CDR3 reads CASSLGTGGPADTQYF. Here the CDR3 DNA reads TGCGCCAGCAGCCTAGGGACAGGGGGCCCGGCAGATACGCAGTATTTT. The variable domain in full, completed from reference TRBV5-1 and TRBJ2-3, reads KAGVTQTPRYLIKTRGQQVTLSCSPISGHRSVSWYQQTPGQGLQFLFEYFSETQRNKGNFPGRFSGRQFSNSRSEMNVSTLELGDSALYLCASSLGTGGPADTQYFGPGTRLTVL.

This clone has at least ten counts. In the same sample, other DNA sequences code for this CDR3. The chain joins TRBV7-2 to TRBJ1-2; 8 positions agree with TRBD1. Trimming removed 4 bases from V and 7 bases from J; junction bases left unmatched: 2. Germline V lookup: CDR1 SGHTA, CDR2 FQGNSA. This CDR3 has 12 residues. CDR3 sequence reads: CASSSGQGGYTF. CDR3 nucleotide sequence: TGTGCCAGCAGCTCAGGACAGGGTGGCTACACCTTC.

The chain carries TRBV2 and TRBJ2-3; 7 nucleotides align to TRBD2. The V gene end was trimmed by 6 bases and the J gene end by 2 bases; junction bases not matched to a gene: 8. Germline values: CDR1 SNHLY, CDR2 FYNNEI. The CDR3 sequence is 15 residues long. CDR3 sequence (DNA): TGTGCCAGCAGCTCAGCACTAGCGCACACAGATACGCAGTATTTT. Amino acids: CASSSALAHTDTQYF. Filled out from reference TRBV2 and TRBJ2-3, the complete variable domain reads EPEVTQTPSHQVTQMGQEVILRCVPISNHLYFYWYRQILGQKVEFLVSFYNNEISEKSEIFDDQFSVERPDGSNFTLKIRSTKLEDSAMYFCASSSALAHTDTQYFGPGTRLTVL.

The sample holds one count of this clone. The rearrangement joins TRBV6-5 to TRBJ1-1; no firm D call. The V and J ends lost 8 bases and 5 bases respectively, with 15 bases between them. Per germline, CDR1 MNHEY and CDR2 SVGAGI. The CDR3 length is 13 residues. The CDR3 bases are TGTGCCAGCGGGTATAGGGCGGGAACTGAAGCTTTCTTT. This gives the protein CASGYRAGTEAFF.

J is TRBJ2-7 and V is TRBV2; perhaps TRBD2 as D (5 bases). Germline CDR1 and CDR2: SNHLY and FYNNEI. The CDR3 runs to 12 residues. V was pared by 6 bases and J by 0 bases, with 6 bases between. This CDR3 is CASRGSSYEQYF. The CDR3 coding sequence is TGTGCCAGCAGAGGGAGCTCCTACGAGCAGTACTTC.

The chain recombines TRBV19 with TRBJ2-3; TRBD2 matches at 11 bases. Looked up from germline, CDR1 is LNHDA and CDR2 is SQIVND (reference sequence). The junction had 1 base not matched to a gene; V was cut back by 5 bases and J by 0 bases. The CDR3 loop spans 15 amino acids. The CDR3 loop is CASSSSGGSTDTQYF. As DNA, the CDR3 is TGTGCCAGTAGTTCTAGCGGGGGGAGCACAGATACGCAGTATTTT.

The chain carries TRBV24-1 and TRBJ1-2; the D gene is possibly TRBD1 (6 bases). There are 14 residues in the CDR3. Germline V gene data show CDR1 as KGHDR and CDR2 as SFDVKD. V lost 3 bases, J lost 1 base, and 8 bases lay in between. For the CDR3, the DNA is TGTGCCACCAGTGATCGGACAGTTAACTATGGCTACACCTTC. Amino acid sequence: CATSDRTVNYGYTF.

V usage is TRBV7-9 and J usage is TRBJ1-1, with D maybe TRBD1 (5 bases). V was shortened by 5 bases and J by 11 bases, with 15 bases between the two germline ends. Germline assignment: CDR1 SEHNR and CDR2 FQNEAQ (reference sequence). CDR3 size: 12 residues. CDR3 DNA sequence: TGTGCCAGCAGCGACATCGGGGGAAACGCTTTCTTT. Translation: CASSDIGGNAFF.

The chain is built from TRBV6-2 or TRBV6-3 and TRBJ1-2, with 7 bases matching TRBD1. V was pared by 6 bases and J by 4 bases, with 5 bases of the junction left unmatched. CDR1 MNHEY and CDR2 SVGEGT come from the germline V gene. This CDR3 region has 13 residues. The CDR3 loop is CASSVTGSYGYTF. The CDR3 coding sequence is TGTGCCAGCAGCGTGACAGGGAGCTATGGCTACACCTTC.

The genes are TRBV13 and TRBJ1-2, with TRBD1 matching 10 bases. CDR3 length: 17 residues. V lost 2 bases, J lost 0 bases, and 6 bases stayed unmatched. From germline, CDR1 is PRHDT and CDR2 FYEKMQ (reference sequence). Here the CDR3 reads CASSLTGTGEANYGYTF. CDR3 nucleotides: TGTGCCAGCAGCTTAACCGGGACAGGGGAAGCTAACTATGGCTACACCTTC.

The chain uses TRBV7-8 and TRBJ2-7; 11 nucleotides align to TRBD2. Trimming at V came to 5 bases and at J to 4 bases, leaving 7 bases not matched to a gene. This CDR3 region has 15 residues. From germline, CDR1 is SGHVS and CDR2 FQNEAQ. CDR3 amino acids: CASSAVAGGRYEQYF. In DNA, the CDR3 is TGTGCCAGCAGCGCCGTAGCGGGGGGGAGATACGAGCAGTACTTC. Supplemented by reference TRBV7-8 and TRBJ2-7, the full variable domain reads GAGVSQSPRYKVAKRGQDVALRCDPISGHVSLFWYQQALGQGPEFLTYFQNEAQLDKSGLPSDRFFAERPEGSVSTLKIQRTQQEDSAVYLCASSAVAGGRYEQYFGPGTRLTVT.